The rows below give T cell receptor beta chains drawn from one sample of a study of blood T cell repertoires in COVID-19. Libraries were prepared by immunoSEQ multiplex PCR; TCRdb keeps only in-frame clonotypes and omits some of them. This table holds around 94,000 clones, approximately 80% found once. Material for sequencing was peripheral blood. Source of these receptors: a man aged 55 to 69 with active or convalescent COVID-19. The CDR3 runs from the conserved cysteine through the conserved F or W. The size entry is marked missing in some rows and otherwise reads once, few, many or a size class.

size | V | CDR3
NA | TRBV7-2 | CASSFARSADTQYF
NA | TRBV6-1 | CASSEVRGKLFF
NA | TRBV3-1/TRBV3-2 | CASSQDTAGRETQYF
NA | TRBV10-2 | CASSQGTTNYGYTF
NA | TRBV5-1 | CASSLDGVDTQYF
NA | TRBV18 | CASSPGGGRPEAFF
NA | TRBV5-1 | CASSLAGGNYGYTF
NA | TRBV30 | CAWSVDFSGYTF
NA | TRBV18 | CASSGGRKETQYF
NA | TRBV28 | CASRTGANQPQHF
NA | TRBV28 | CASSFTQGFYEQYF
few | TRBV6-2/TRBV6-3 | CASSPGLYGYTF
NA | TRBV7-6 | CASSLSRGPSYNEQFF
NA | TRBV3-1/TRBV3-2 | CASSLTDTQYF
NA | TRBV7-2 | CASSPGLAGGTQYF
NA | TRBV7-9 | CASSLALANTEAFF
once | TRBV5-1 | CASSPWTSKTDTQYF
NA | TRBV2 | CASSERPGLAGETQYF
NA | TRBV5-4 | CASSLLGAQETQYF
few | TRBV24-1 | CATSEPGLEETQYF
NA | TRBV2 | CASTRGPYPDYGYTF
few | TRBV9 | CASSVDLGQIDEQFF
NA | TRBV3-1/TRBV3-2 | CASSLGLPPDTQYF
once | TRBV18 | CASSPPKQLGSYNEQFF
NA | TRBV24-1 | CATSDPKERALHRELFF
few | TRBV19 | CASNTGASGNTIYF
many | TRBV4-3 | CASSPETGDNSPLHF
NA | TRBV18 | CASSRDINQPQHF
once | TRBV7-2 | CASSLRSDTNYGYTF
NA | TRBV28 | CASKLASYNEQFF
NA | TRBV3-1/TRBV3-2 | CASSQDIAGNQETQYF
NA | TRBV20-1 | CSASTPGFGEAFF
once | TRBV19 | CASIVGQSSNQPQHF
NA | TRBV3-1/TRBV3-2 | CASSQDPSGRSEQFF
NA | TRBV7-8 | CASSEPKGQGHGYTF
NA | TRBV27 | CASSLVTVNQPQHF
NA | TRBV29-1 | CSALRGPPYGYTF
NA | TRBV5-1 | CASRRAGEADTQYF
few | TRBV24-1 | CATGQGASGYTF
NA | TRBV18 | CASSQQGPKSQPQHF
once | TRBV6-5 | CASSYGLAADEQFF
NA | TRBV28 | CASSPLAASPLHF
NA | TRBV19 | CASKKERGIGNEQFF
NA | TRBV6-6 | CASDSYRGQTEAFF
NA | TRBV4-1 | CASGQELTGWETQYF
NA | TRBV20-1 | CSASLAGGPTSYEQYF
NA | TRBV6-6 | CASRPRQNENTEAFF
NA | TRBV15 | CATSIDQGAVGQYF
NA | TRBV9 | CASSSSGTGGSPLHF
many | TRBV18 | CASSLQGGPNQPQHF
NA | TRBV11-1 | CASSLGGGYTEAFF
NA | TRBV3-1/TRBV3-2 | CASSLRTGRKTQYF
NA | TRBV4-3 | CASSPQLGRPNTGELFF
NA | TRBV18 | CASSPLPSGASYNEQFF
once | TRBV5-4 | CASSLRGDYGYTF
NA | TRBV3-1/TRBV3-2 | CASSQDMGLVVHNEQFF
NA | TRBV10-2 | CASSPGQGGTQYF
medium-sized | TRBV9 | CASSPDSPSSGNTIYF